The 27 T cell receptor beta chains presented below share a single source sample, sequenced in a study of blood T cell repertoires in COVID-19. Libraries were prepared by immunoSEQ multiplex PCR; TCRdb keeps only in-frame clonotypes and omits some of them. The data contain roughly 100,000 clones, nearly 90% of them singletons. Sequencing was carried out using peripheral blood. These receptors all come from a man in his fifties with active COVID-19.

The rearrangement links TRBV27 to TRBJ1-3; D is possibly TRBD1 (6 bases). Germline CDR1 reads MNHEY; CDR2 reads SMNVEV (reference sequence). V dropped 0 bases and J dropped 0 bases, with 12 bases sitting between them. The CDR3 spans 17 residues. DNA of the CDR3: TGTGCCAGCAGTTTATCCTCAGGGGATTTCTCTGGAAACACCATATATTTT. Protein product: CASSLSSGDFSGNTIYF.

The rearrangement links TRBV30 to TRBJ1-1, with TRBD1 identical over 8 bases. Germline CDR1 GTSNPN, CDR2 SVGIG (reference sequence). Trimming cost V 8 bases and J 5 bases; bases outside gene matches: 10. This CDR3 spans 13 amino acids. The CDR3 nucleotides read TGTGCCAGCGGACAGGGAGGGGGGACTGAAGCTTTCTTT. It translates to CASGQGGGTEAFF.

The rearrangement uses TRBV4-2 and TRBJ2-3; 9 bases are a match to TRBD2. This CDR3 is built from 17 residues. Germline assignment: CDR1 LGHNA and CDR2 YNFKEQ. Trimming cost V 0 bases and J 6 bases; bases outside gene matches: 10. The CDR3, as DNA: TGTGCCAGCAGCCAAGAGCCCAGCGGGGGGCGAGGGGATACGCAGTATTTT. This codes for CASSQEPSGGRGDTQYF.

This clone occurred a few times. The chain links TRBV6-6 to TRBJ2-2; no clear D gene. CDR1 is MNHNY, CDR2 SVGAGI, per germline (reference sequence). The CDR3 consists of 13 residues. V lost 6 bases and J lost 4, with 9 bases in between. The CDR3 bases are TGTGCCAGCAGAGAGCGCGTCACCGGGGAGCTGTTTTTT. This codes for CASRERVTGELFF.

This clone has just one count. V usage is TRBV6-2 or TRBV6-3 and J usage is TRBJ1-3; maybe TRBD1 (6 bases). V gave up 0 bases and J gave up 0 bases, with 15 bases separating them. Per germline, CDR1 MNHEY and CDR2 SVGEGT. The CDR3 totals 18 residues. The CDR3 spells CASSYSSLDRSSGNTIYF. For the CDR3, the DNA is TGTGCCAGCAGTTACTCGTCGCTTGACAGGAGCTCTGGAAACACCATATATTTT.

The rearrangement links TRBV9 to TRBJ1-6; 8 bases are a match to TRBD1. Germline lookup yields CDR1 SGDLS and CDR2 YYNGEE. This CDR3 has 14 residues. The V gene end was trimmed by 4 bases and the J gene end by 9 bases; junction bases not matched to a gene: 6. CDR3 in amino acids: CASSMTGERSPLHF. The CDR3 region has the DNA TGTGCCAGCAGCATGACAGGGGAGCGTTCACCCCTCCACTTT.

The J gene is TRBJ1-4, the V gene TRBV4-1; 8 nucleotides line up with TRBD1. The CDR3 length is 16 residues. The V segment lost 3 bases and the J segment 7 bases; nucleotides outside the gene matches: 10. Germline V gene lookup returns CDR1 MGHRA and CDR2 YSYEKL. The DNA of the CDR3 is TGCGCCAGCAGCCACCCCAGACAGGGGTTGAGTGAAAAACTGTTTTTT. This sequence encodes CASSHPRQGLSEKLFF.

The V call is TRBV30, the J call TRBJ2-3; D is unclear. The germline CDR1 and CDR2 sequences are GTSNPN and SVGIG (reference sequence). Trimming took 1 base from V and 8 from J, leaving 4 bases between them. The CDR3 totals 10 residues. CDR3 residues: CAWSGGTQYF. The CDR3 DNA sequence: TGTGCCTGGAGTGGCGGTACGCAGTATTTT.

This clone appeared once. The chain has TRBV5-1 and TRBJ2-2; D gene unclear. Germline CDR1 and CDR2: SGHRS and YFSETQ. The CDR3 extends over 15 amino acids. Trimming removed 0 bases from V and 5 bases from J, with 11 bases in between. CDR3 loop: CASSLGQVQTGELFF. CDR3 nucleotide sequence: TGCGCCAGCAGCTTGGGCCAGGTCCAAACCGGGGAGCTGTTTTTT.

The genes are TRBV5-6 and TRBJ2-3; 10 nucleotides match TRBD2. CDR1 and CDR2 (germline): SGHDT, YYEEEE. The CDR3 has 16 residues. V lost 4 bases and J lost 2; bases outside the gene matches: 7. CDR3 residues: CASSAKRGGNTDTQYF. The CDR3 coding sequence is TGTGCCAGCAGCGCCAAGCGGGGGGGGAACACAGATACGCAGTATTTT.

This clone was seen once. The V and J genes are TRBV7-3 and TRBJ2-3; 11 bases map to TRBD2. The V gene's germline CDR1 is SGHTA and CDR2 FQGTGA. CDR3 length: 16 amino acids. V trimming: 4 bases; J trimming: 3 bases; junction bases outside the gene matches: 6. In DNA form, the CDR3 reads TGTGCCAGCAGCTCCACTCTAGCGGGGGGTACAGATACGCAGTATTTT. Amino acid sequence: CASSSTLAGGTDTQYF. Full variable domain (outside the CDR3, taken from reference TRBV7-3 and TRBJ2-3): GAGVSQTPSNKVTEKGKYVELRCDPISGHTALYWYRQSLGQGPEFLIYFQGTGAADDSGLPNDRFFAVRPEGSVSTLKIQRTERGDSAVYLCASSSTLAGGTDTQYFGPGTRLTVL.

The CDR3 loop is CASSLRHSYNEQFF. Here the CDR3 DNA reads TGTGCCAGCAGCCTTCGACACTCCTACAATGAGCAGTTCTTC. This chain links TRBV7-2 with TRBJ2-1; D remains unclear. The ends were cut back, 5 bases at V and 0 bases at J, with 8 bases in the middle. The CDR3 contains 14 residues. From germline, CDR1 is SGHTA and CDR2 FQGNSA.

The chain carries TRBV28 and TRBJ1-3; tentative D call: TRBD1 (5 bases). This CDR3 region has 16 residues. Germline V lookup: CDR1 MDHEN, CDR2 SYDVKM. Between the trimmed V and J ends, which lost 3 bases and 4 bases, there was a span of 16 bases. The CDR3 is CASSFRRALLGNTIYF. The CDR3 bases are TGTGCCAGCAGTTTCCGCAGGGCACTCCTAGGAAACACCATATATTTT.

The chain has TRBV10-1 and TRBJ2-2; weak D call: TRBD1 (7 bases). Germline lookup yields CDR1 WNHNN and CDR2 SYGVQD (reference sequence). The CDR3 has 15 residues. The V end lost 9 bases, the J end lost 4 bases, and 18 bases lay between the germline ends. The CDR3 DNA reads TGCGCCAGGGGGGTCCGACAGGGAGGCACCGGGGAGCTGTTTTTT. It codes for CARGVRQGGTGELFF.

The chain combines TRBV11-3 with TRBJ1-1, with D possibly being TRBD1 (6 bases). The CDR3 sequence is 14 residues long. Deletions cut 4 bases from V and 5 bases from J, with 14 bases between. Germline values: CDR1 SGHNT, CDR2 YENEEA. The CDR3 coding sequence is TGTGCCAGCAGCTCAGGGTCAGGGGTAACTGAAGCTTTCTTT. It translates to CASSSGSGVTEAFF.

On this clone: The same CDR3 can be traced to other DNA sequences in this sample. Written as DNA, the CDR3 is TGTGCCAGCAGCCCACAGGGTAACTATGGCTACACCTTC. This gives the protein CASSPQGNYGYTF. The chain carries TRBV3-1 (or the pseudogene TRBV3-2) and TRBJ1-2; the D gene is possibly TRBD1 (6 bases). The CDR3 is 13 amino acids. The germline gives CDR1 LGHDT, CDR2 YNNKEL (reference sequence). The V and J ends lost 4 bases and 1 base respectively, with 7 bases between them.

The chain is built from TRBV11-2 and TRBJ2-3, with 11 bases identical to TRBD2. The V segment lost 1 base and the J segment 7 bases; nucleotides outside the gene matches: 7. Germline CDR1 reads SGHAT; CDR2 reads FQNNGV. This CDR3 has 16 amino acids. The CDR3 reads CASSLGLAGGRHTQYF. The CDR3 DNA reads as TGTGCCAGCAGCTTAGGCTTAGCGGGGGGGCGACATACGCAGTATTTT.

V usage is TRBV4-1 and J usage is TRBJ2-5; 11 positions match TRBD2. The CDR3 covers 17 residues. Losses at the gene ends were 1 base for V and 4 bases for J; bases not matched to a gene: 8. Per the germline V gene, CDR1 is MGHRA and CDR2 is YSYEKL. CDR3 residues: CASSQGLAGGSGETQYF. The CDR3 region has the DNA TGCGCCAGCAGCCAAGGGCTAGCGGGGGGTAGTGGAGAGACCCAGTACTTC.

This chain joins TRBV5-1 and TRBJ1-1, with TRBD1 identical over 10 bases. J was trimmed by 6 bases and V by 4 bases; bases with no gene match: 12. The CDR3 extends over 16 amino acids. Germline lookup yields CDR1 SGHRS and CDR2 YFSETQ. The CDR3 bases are TGCGCCAGCAGCGAAGGGACAGGGGTAGCGGGGGCTGAAGCTTTCTTT. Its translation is CASSEGTGVAGAEAFF. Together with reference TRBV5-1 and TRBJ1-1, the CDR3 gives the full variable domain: KAGVTQTPRYLIKTRGQQVTLSCSPISGHRSVSWYQQTPGQGLQFLFEYFSETQRNKGNFPGRFSGRQFSNSRSEMNVSTLELGDSALYLCASSEGTGVAGAEAFFGQGTRLTVV.

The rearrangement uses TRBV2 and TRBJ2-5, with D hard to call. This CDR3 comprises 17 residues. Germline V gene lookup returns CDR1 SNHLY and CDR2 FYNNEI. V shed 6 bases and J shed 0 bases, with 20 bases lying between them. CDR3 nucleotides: TGTGCCAGCAGCCCAAACCCCGTGACTGCGTACCAAGAGACCCAGTACTTC. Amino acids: CASSPNPVTAYQETQYF.

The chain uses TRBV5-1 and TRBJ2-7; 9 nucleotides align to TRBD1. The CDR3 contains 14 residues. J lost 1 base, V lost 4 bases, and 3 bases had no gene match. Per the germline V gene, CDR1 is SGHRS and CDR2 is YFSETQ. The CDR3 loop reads CASSRGTGSYEQYF. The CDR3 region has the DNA TGCGCCAGCAGCAGAGGGACAGGGTCCTACGAGCAGTACTTC.

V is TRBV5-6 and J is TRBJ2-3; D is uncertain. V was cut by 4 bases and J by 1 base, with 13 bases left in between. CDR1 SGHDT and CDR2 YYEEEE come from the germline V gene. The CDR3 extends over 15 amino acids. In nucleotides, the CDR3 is TGTGCCAGCAGCGATCTAGTTTACGGCACAGATACGCAGTATTTT. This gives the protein CASSDLVYGTDTQYF.

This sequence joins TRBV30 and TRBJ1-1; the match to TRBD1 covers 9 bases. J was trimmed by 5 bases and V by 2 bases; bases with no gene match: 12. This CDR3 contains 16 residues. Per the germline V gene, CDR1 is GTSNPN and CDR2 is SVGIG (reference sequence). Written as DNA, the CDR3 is TGTGCCTGGAGTACCTCATACAGGGGGCGGAGGACTGAAGCTTTCTTT. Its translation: CAWSTSYRGRRTEAFF.

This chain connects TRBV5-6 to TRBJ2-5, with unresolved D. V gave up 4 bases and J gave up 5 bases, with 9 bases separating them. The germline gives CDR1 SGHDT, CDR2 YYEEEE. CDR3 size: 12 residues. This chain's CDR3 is CASSALLETQYF. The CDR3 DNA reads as TGTGCCAGCAGCGCACTCCTGGAGACCCAGTACTTC.

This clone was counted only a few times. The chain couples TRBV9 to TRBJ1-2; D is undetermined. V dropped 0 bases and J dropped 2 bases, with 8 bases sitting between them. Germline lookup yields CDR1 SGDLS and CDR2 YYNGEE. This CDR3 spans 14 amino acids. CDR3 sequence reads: CASSVDRTNYGYTF. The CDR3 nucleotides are TGTGCCAGCAGCGTAGACAGAACCAACTATGGCTACACCTTC.

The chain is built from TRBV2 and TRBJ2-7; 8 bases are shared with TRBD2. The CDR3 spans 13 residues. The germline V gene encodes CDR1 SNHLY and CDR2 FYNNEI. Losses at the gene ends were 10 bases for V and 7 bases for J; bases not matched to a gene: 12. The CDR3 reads CATTGGGLREQYF. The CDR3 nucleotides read TGTGCCACCACGGGGGGGGGCCTTCGGGAGCAGTACTTC.

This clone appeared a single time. CDR3 protein: CASSLALSNEKLFF. As DNA, the CDR3 is TGCGCCAGCAGCTTGGCACTGAGTAATGAAAAACTGTTTTTT. J is TRBJ1-4 and V is TRBV5-1, with D uncertain. This CDR3 contains 14 residues. The germline gives CDR1 SGHRS, CDR2 YFSETQ. The V and J ends lost 0 bases and 4 bases respectively, with 7 bases between them.